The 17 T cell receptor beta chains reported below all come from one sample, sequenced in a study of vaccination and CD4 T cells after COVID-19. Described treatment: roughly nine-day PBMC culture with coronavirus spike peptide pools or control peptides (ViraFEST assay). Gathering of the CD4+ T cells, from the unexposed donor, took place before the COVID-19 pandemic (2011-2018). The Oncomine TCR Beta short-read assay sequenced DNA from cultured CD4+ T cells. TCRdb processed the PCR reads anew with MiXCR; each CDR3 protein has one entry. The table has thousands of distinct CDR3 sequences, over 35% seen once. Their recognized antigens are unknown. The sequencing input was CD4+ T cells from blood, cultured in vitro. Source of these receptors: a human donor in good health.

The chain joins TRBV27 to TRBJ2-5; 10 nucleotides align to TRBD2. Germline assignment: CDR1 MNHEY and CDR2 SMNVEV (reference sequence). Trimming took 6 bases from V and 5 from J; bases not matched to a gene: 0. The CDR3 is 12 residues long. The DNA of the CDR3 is TGTGCCAGCAGGACTAGCGGGGAGACCCAGTACTTC. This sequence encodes CASRTSGETQYF.

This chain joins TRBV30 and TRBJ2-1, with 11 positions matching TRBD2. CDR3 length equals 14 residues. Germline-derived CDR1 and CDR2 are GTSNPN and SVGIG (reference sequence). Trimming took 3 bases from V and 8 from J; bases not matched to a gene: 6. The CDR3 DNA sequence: TGTGCCTGGAGCCTGACTAGCGGGGTATATGAGCAGTTCTTC. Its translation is CAWSLTSGVYEQFF.

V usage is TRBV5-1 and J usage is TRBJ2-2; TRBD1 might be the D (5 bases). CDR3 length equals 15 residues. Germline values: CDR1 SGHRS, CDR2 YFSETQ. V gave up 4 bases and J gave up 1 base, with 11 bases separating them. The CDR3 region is CASSPGDRNTGELFF. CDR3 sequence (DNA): TGCGCCAGCAGCCCAGGTGACAGGAACACCGGGGAGCTGTTTTTT.

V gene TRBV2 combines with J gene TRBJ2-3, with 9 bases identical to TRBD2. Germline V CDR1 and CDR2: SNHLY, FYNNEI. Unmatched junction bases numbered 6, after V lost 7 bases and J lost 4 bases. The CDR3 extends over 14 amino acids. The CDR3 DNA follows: TGTGCCAGCAACCGCGGGGGGGCCTCAGATACGCAGTATTTT. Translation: CASNRGGASDTQYF.

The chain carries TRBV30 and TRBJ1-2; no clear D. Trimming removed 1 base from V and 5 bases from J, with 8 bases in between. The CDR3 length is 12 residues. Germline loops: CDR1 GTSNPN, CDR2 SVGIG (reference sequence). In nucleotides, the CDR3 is TGTGCCTGGAGTGAACGGAAATATGGCTACACCTTC. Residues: CAWSERKYGYTF.

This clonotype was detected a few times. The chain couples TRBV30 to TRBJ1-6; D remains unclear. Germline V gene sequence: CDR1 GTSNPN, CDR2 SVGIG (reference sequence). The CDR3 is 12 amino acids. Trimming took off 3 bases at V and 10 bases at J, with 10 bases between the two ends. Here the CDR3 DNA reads TGTGCCTGGAGCGCGGACCCGTCACCCCTCCACTTT. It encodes CAWSADPSPLHF.

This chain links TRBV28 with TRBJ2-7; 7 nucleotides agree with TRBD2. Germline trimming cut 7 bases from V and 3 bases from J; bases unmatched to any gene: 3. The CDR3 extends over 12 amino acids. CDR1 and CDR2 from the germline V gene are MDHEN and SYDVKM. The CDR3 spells CASNRGVYEQYF. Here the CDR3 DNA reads TGTGCCAGCAACCGGGGGGTCTACGAGCAGTACTTC.

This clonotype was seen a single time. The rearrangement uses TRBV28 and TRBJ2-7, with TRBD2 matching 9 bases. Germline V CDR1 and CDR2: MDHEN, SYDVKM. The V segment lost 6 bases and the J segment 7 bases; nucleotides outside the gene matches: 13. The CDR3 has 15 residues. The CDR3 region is CASSPFIAGAGEQYF. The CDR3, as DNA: TGTGCCAGCAGCCCCTTTATAGCGGGGGCCGGGGAGCAGTACTTC.

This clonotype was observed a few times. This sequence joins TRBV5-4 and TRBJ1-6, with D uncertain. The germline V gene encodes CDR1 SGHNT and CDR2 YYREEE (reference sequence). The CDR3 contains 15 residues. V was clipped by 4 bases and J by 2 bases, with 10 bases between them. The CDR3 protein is CASSRTTAYNSPLHF. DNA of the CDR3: TGTGCCAGCAGCCGAACTACCGCCTATAATTCACCCCTCCACTTT. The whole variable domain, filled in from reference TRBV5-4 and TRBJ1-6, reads ETGVTQSPTHLIKTRGQQVTLRCSSQSGHNTVSWYQQALGQGPQFIFQYYREEENGRGNFPPRFSGLQFPNYSSELNVNALELDDSALYLCASSRTTAYNSPLHFGNGTRLTVT.

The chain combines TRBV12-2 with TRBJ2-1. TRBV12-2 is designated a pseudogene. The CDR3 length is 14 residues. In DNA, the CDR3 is TGTGCAAGTCGCTTAGCCTTTCCTCACAATGAGCAGTTCTTC. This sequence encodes CASRLAFPHNEQFF.

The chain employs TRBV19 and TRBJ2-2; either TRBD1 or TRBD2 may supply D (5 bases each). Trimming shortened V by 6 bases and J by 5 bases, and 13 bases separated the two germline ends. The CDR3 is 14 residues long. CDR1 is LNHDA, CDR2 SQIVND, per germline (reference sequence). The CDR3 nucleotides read TGTGCCAGTAGCCCAGGGAGTTCAACCGGGGAGCTGTTTTTT. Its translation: CASSPGSSTGELFF.

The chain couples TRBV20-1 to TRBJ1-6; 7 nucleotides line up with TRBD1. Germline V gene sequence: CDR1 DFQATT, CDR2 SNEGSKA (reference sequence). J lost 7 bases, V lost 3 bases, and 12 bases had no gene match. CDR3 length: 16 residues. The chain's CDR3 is CSASIGQELWNSPLHF. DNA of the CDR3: TGCAGTGCTAGTATAGGACAGGAACTCTGGAATTCACCCCTCCACTTT.

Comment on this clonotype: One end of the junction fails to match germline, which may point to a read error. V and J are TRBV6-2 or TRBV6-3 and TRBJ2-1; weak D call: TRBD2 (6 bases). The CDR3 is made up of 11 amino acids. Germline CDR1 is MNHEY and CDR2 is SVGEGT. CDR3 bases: TGTGCCAGCAGTTCTCCGGCGGGGCCGATCTTC. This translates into CASSSPAGPIF.

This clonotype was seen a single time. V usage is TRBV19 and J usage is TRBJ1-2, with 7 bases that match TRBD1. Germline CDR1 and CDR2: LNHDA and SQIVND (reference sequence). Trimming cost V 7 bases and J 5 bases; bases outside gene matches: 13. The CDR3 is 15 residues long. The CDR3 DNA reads TGTGCCAGTAAGGAGGGGGCGGTAAATTATTATGGCTACACCTTC. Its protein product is CASKEGAVNYYGYTF. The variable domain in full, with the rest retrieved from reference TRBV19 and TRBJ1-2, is DGGITQSPKYLFRKEGQNVTLSCEQNLNHDAMYWYRQDPGQGLRLIYYSQIVNDFQKGDIAEGYSVSREKKESFPLTVTSAQKNPTAFYLCASKEGAVNYYGYTFGSGTRLTVV.

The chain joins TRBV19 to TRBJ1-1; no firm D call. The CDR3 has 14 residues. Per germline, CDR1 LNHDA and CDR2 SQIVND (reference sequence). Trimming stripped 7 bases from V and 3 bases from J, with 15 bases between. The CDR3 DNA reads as TGTGCCAGTATCGAGGCTGGTAGGTACACTGAAGCTTTCTTT. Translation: CASIEAGRYTEAFF.

The chain's CDR3 is CASSLQTGSYEQYF. CDR3 DNA: TGCGCCAGCAGCCTACAGACAGGCTCCTACGAGCAGTACTTC. J is TRBJ2-7 and V is TRBV4-3, with D maybe TRBD1 (6 bases). In germline, CDR1 is LGHNA, CDR2 YSLEER. The CDR3 consists of 14 residues. The V end lost 4 bases, the J end lost 0 bases, and 10 bases lay between the germline ends.

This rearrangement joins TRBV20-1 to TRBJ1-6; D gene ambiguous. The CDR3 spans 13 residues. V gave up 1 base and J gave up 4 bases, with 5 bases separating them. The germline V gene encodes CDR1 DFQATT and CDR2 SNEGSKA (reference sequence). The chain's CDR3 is CSARVDYNSPLHF. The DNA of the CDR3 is TGCAGTGCTAGAGTAGATTATAATTCACCCCTCCACTTT.